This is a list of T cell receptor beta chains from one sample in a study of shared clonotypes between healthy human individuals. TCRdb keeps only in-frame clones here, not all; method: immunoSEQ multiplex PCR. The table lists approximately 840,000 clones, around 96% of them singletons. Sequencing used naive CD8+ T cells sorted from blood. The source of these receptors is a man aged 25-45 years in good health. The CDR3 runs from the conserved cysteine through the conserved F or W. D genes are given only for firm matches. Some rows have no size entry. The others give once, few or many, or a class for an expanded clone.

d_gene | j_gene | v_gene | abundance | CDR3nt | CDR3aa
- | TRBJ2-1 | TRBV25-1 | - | TGTGCCAGCAGTGAATATAGAGGAGCTCGGGATGAGCAGTTCTTC | CASSEYRGARDEQFF
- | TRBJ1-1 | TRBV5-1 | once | TGCGCCAGCAGCTTGTGGCTCGCCAGGGGCGGGGACACTGAAGCTTTCTTT | CASSLWLARGGDTEAFF
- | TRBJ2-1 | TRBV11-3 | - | TGTGCCAGCAGCTCCCCAGCGGGCGCCTACAATGAGCAGTTCTTC | CASSSPAGAYNEQFF
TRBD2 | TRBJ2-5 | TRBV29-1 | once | TGCAGCGTTGAACGTAGCGGGAGCTGGTTAGGAGAGACCCAGTACTTC | CSVERSGSWLGETQYF
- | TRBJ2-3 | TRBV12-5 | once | TGTGCTAGTGGTTTGGTACTTCGGCAGGAGAAACGCACAGATACGCAGTATTTT | CASGLVLRQEKRTDTQYF
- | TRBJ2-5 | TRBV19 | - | TGTGCCAGTAACGTCCAAGAGACCCAGTACTTC | CASNVQETQYF
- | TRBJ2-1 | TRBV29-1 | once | TGCAGCGTCGGCTGGGGGTACAATGAGCAGTTCTTC | CSVGWGYNEQFF
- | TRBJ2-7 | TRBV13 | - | TGTGCCAGCAGCATGCGAGGGGAACCCTTCAACGAGCAGTACTTC | CASSMRGEPFNEQYF
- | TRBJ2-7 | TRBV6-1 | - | TGTGCCAGCGGGTCGGGATATTTCTACGAGCAGTACTTC | CASGSGYFYEQYF
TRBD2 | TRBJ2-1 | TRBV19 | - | TGTGCCAGTAGTATCAGCGGGAGTCGGGGGAATGAGCAGTTCTTC | CASSISGSRGNEQFF
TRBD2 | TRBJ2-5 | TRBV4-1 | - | TGCGCCAGCAGCCTGACTAGCGGGAGCATGGAGACCCAGTACTTC | CASSLTSGSMETQYF
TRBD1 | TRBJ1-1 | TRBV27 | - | TGTGCCAGCAGTCCTCGGACAGGGGGCGCGGGCACTGAAGCTTTCTTT | CASSPRTGGAGTEAFF
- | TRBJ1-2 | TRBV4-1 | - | TGCGCCAGCAGTCCGGACAGAACTAACTATGGCTACACCTTC | CASSPDRTNYGYTF
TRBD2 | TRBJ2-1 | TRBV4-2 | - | TGTGCCAGCAGCCAAGGTCCTAGCGGGAGTCGGGATGAGCAGTTCTTC | CASSQGPSGSRDEQFF
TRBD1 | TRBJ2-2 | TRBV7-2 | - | TGTGCCAGGCGGACAGGGGGCGACACCGGGGAGCTGTTTTTT | CARRTGGDTGELFF
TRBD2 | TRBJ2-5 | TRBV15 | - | TGTGCCACCAGCAGAAGGACTAGCGAGGAGACCCAGTACTTC | CATSRRTSEETQYF
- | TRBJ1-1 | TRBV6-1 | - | TGTGCCAGCAGTGGGGCCGGCCAAGCTTTCTTT | CASSGAGQAFF
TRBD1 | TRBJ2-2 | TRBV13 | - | TGTGCCAGCAGCCCAAGTATTAACGAAGGGGGCCGCACCGGGGAGCTGTTTTTT | CASSPSINEGGRTGELFF
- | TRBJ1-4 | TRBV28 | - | TGTGCCAGCAGTCCGCGCAACAGAGCAACTAATGAAAAACTGTTTTTT | CASSPRNRATNEKLFF
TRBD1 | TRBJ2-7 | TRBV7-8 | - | TGTGCCAGCGGGACAGGATCCTACGAGCAGTACTTC | CASGTGSYEQYF
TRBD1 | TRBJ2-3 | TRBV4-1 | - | TGCGCCAGCAGCCAAGCATCTGAGGGACAGCCCACAGATACGCAGTATTTT | CASSQASEGQPTDTQYF
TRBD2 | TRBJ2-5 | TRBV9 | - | TGTGCCAGCAGCGTAGGTGGCGGGAGGGCCCAAGAGACCCAGTACTTC | CASSVGGGRAQETQYF
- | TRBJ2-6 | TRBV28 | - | TGTGCCAGCGGGGCCTCAGACCCTAAGGAGGCTGGGGCCAACGTCCTGACTTTC | CASGASDPKEAGANVLTF
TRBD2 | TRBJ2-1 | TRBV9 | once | TGTGCCAGCAGCGCCGGGACTAGCGGGAGGGCAGTCCCCTACAATGAGCAGTTCTTC | CASSAGTSGRAVPYNEQFF
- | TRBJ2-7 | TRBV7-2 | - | TGTGCCAGCAGCTTACACTTAAAATACGAGCAGTACTTC | CASSLHLKYEQYF